This TCR beta chain emerged from a study of T-cell reconstitution after alpha-beta-depleted transplantation in children. Study conclusions and caveats: Most T-cell counts and diversity one year after the transplant came from T cells that were newly produced. Several hundred rapidly expanded clones from non-depleted graft cells reportedly supplied alpha-beta T cells about two months post-transplant.

Construction of the TCRbeta library involved unique molecular identifiers. TCRdb ran MiXCR on the PCR reads and lists one entry per CDR3 protein. The sample includes around 190,000 distinct CDR3 sequences, about 6.6% seen only once; the top ten take 5.5% to 6.5%. In germline, CDR1 is SQVTM, CDR2 ANQGSEA. The CDR3 is made up of 13 amino acids. V was clipped by 2 bases and J by 2 bases, with 7 bases between them. At least ten counts were recorded for this clonotype. What it recognizes is unknown. The receptor comes from a boy between 2 and 10 years old with acute lymphoblastic leukemia, due to receive a stem cell transplant. Sequenced material: PBMCs, taken before TCRalphabeta/CD19-depleted stem cell transplant. The V gene is TRBV29-1, the J gene TRBJ2-1; D is ambiguous. The CDR3 sequence: CSVEPGTYNEQFF. The CDR3 nucleotides read TGCAGCGTTGAACCGGGCACCTACAATGAGCAGTTCTTC.